A selection of T cell receptor beta chains follows, all from one sample in a study of early T cells in non-severe SARS-CoV-2 infection. TCRdb redid the calling of the 5' RACE reads with MiXCR, one entry per CDR3 protein. Of some 35,000 distinct CDR3 sequences listed, just under 4% are singletons. Source material: whole blood. The receptors were sampled from an adult who was a healthcare worker with PCR-confirmed SARS-CoV-2 infection or an uninfected control (not recorded which). The CDR3 runs from the conserved cysteine through the conserved F or W. The order of the fields is J gene, V gene, clone size, D gene, CDR3 protein, CDR3 DNA. A D gene is named only where the DNA matches it firmly. The size entry is marked missing in some rows and otherwise reads once, few, many or a size class.

>TRBJ2-3|TRBV7-2|.|.
CASSLESRSTDTQYF
TGTGCCAGCAGCTTAGAATCCAGAAGCACAGATACGCAGTATTTT
>TRBJ2-1|TRBV7-2|many|.
CASSSNTRVLGFF
TGTGCCAGCAGCTCGAATACACGGGTGCTCGGGTTCTTC
>TRBJ2-3|TRBV29-1|many|.
CSVEDRILADTQYF
TGCAGCGTTGAAGATAGGATCCTCGCAGATACGCAGTATTTT
>TRBJ1-5|TRBV20-1|many|.
CSAIFGVSMAQHF
TGCAGTGCTATTTTCGGGGTATCAATGGCCCAGCATTTT
>TRBJ2-1|TRBV3-1|many|TRBD2
CASSHSWGASGIGNEQFF
TGTGCCAGCAGCCACTCATGGGGGGCTAGCGGGATAGGGAATGAGCAGTTCTTC
>TRBJ2-1|TRBV12-3/TRBV12-4|many|TRBD2
CASSFSGSTKLGYNEQFF
TGTGCCAGCAGTTTCAGCGGGAGTACCAAATTGGGCTACAATGAGCAGTTCTTC
>TRBJ2-5|TRBV19|few|TRBD2
CASRREARETQYF
TGTGCCAGTAGACGGGAGGCGCGAGAGACCCAGTACTTC
>TRBJ2-3|TRBV10-3|few|TRBD2
CAISDGTTNTQYF
TGTGCCATCAGTGACGGGACTACAAATACGCAGTATTTT
>TRBJ2-7|TRBV6-5|many|.
CASGGRASPYEQYF
TGTGCCAGCGGAGGTCGGGCATCCCCCTACGAGCAGTACTTC
>TRBJ1-1|TRBV6-4|many|.
CASSESPNTEAFF
TGTGCCAGCAGTGAGTCACCTAACACTGAAGCTTTCTTT
>TRBJ2-1|TRBV15|few|.
CATSAIPDSARFPYNEQFF
TGTGCCACCAGCGCTATTCCAGACTCGGCCAGATTCCCCTACAATGAGCAGTTCTTC
>TRBJ2-2|TRBV28|many|.
CASNRYLSTGELFF
TGTGCCAGCAACCGATACCTATCCACCGGGGAGCTGTTTTTT
>TRBJ1-5|TRBV7-9|many|.
CASSLGAGQPQHF
TGTGCCAGCAGCTTAGGAGCGGGTCAGCCCCAGCATTTT
>TRBJ2-5|TRBV28|many|TRBD2
CASSLLAGAQETQYF
TGTGCCAGCAGTTTGCTAGCGGGAGCCCAAGAGACCCAGTACTTC
>TRBJ2-3|TRBV13|many|TRBD1
CASSNRQGDTDTQYF
TGTGCCAGCAGCAACCGACAGGGGGACACAGATACGCAGTATTTT
>TRBJ2-7|TRBV7-2|.|TRBD2
CASSPHLSGVTYEQYF
TGTGCCAGCAGCCCCCACCTTAGCGGGGTCACCTACGAGCAGTACTTC
>TRBJ2-1|TRBV9|many|.
CASSVGPRGYNEQFF
TGTGCCAGCAGCGTAGGACCCCGGGGCTACAATGAGCAGTTCTTC
>TRBJ2-3|TRBV28|many|.
CASSFLYLWGREETDTQYF
TGTGCCAGCAGTTTCCTTTATTTATGGGGGCGTGAAGAGACAGATACGCAGTATTTT
>TRBJ2-3|TRBV4-3|many|TRBD2
CASSQARAGGLLAAQYF
TGCGCCAGCAGCCAAGCTAGGGCGGGAGGGCTTCTCGCGGCGCAGTATTTT
>TRBJ2-3|TRBV7-2|.|.
CASSTGGSASTDTQYF
TGTGCCAGCAGCACCGGGGGTAGCGCTAGCACAGATACGCAGTATTTT
>TRBJ2-3|TRBV6-5|many|.
CASSHGVGTDTQYF
TGTGCCAGCAGCCACGGAGTTGGCACAGATACGCAGTATTTT
>TRBJ2-2|TRBV4-1|many|.
CASSQRAGNTGELFF
TGCGCCAGCAGCCAAAGGGCAGGGAACACCGGGGAGCTGTTTTTT
>TRBJ2-2|TRBV6-2/TRBV6-3|few|.
CASSFGTDPTGELFF
TGTGCCAGCAGTTTTGGCACAGACCCCACCGGGGAGCTGTTTTTT
>TRBJ1-2|TRBV5-1|many|.
CASTGGVSDYGYTF
TGCGCCAGCACGGGAGGGGTCTCCGACTATGGCTACACCTTC
>TRBJ2-2|TRBV15|many|.
CASGADTGELFF
TGTGCCTCGGGGGCGGACACCGGGGAGCTGTTTTTT
>TRBJ1-4|TRBV7-2|many|TRBD1
CASSLVGQGAQEKLFF
TGTGCCAGCAGCTTAGTGGGGCAGGGGGCGCAGGAAAAACTGTTTTTT
>TRBJ2-1|TRBV12-3/TRBV12-4|many|.
CASSLVQTSYNEQFF
TGTGCCAGCAGTTTAGTTCAGACATCCTACAATGAGCAGTTCTTC
>TRBJ2-1|TRBV20-1|many|.
CSAISGGSSYNEQFF
TGCAGTGCTATCTCTGGTGGGAGCTCCTACAATGAGCAGTTCTTC
>TRBJ2-4|TRBV4-3|many|TRBD1
CASSQGTGGLVGKNIQYF
TGCGCCAGCAGCCAGGGGACAGGGGGCTTGGTCGGCAAAAACATTCAGTACTTC
>TRBJ2-7|TRBV20-1|.|TRBD2
CSARTSVYEQYF
TGCAGTGCTAGAACTAGCGTCTACGAGCAGTACTTC
>TRBJ2-1|TRBV6-4|many|TRBD2
CASSDGTSGTNEQFF
TGTGCCAGCAGTGACGGGACTAGCGGGACGAATGAGCAGTTCTTC
>TRBJ1-2|TRBV2|many|.
CASTPGRFYGYTF
TGTGCCAGCACCCCGGGCAGGTTCTATGGCTACACCTTC
>TRBJ2-1|TRBV18|many|.
CASSTTIWTEDRGEQFF
TGTGCCAGCTCCACCACAATCTGGACAGAGGACCGAGGTGAGCAGTTCTTC
>TRBJ1-3|TRBV20-1|few|.
CSASSHSGNTIYF
TGCAGTGCGTCAAGTCACTCTGGAAACACCATATATTTT
>TRBJ2-3|TRBV24-1|.|TRBD2
CATSESGSHTQYF
TGTGCCACCAGTGAAAGCGGGAGTCATACGCAGTATTTT
>TRBJ2-2|TRBV15|few|.
CATSREGLGELFF
TGTGCCACCAGCAGAGAAGGCCTCGGAGAGCTGTTTTTT
>TRBJ1-6|TRBV25-1|few|.
CASSPDSGNNSPLHF
TGTGCCAGCAGTCCGGACAGCGGCAATAATTCACCCCTCCACTTT
>TRBJ2-4|TRBV20-1|many|.
CSATLAKNIQYF
TGCAGTGCTACCCTAGCCAAAAACATTCAGTACTTC
>TRBJ1-6|TRBV4-1|.|.
CASSQEWTATASYNSPLHF
TGCGCCAGCAGCCAAGAATGGACAGCCACGGCCTCCTATAATTCACCCCTCCACTTT
>TRBJ2-5|TRBV12-3/TRBV12-4|many|TRBD2
CASSRRGDPSKETQYF
TGTGCCAGCAGCCGGCGGGGGGACCCCAGTAAAGAGACCCAGTACTTC
>TRBJ2-2|TRBV5-6|many|.
CASSLIRGGELFF
TGTGCCAGCAGCTTGATACGGGGCGGGGAGCTGTTTTTT